These 25 T cell receptor beta chains were all obtained from the same sample, sequenced in a study of T cell changes during pregnancy in multiple sclerosis. Clones were sequenced by immunoSEQ multiplex PCR, and TCRdb holds only the in-frame ones, with some missing. The data contain 52,000 or so clones, over 80% of them singletons. The sequencing here drew on CD4+ T cells from peripheral blood mononuclear cells, taken in the first trimester of pregnancy. These receptors were collected from a female donor with multiple sclerosis, enrolled in a pregnancy study.

The V call is TRBV11-2, the J call TRBJ2-3; the D gene is possibly TRBD2 (6 bases). CDR1 and CDR2 (germline): SGHAT, FQNNGV. V was pared by 6 bases and J by 2 bases, with 18 bases between. CDR3 size: 16 residues. The CDR3 DNA reads as TGTGCCAGCAGTCTGGGCGGGGCGAGCCCCACAGATACGCAGTATTTT. Translated: CASSLGGASPTDTQYF.

The genes are TRBV4-1 and TRBJ1-1; no firm D call. V lost 5 bases to trimming and J lost 1 base, with 20 bases between them. The CDR3 runs 17 residues. Per germline, CDR1 MGHRA and CDR2 YSYEKL. Written as DNA, the CDR3 is TGCGCCAGCAGCTCAGTGGCGGGGAGGGAGGGGAACACTGAAGCTTTCTTT. This encodes CASSSVAGREGNTEAFF.

The chain uses TRBV5-1 and TRBJ2-3, with D possibly matching TRBD2 (5 bases). Germline assignment: CDR1 SGHRS and CDR2 YFSETQ. Trimming stripped 3 bases from V and 5 bases from J, with 10 bases between. This CDR3 spans 13 amino acids. Written as DNA, the CDR3 is TGCGCCAGCAGCTACCAAGGAGGAGATACGCAGTATTTT. Amino acids: CASSYQGGDTQYF.

V usage is TRBV13 and J usage is TRBJ1-4; 10 positions match TRBD1. The CDR3 is made up of 15 amino acids. Trimming cost V 1 base and J 10 bases; bases outside gene matches: 6. Germline loops: CDR1 PRHDT, CDR2 FYEKMQ (reference sequence). CDR3 DNA: TGTGCCAGCAGCTTAGCCGGACAGGGGGATGCAAAACTGTTTTTT. It yields the protein CASSLAGQGDAKLFF.

The V and J genes are TRBV14 and TRBJ2-1; weak D call: TRBD2 (7 bases). The germline CDR1 and CDR2 sequences are SGHDN and FVKESK. V lost 2 bases and J 2 bases, leaving 13 bases between the germline ends. The CDR3 consists of 16 residues. CDR3 nucleotide sequence: TGTGCCAGCAGCCAAAGAGGGGGGGCCACCTACAATGAGCAGTTCTTC. Translated, it gives CASSQRGGATYNEQFF.

J is TRBJ2-1 and V is TRBV23-1; 11 nucleotides align to TRBD2. TRBV23-1 is recorded as an ORF, its role being uncertain. Trimming took 6 bases from V and 0 from J; bases not matched to a gene: 22. This CDR3 is built from 22 residues. The chain's CDR3 is CASSRVAGGITPGLTSYNEQFF. In DNA, the CDR3 is TGCGCCAGCAGCCGCGTAGCGGGGGGGATAACCCCGGGCCTTACCTCCTACAATGAGCAGTTCTTC.

The chain uses TRBV6-6 and TRBJ2-3, with D perhaps TRBD1 (6 bases). This CDR3 spans 13 amino acids. CDR1 and CDR2 (germline): MNHNY, SVGAGI (reference sequence). Trimming cost V 6 bases and J 9 bases, with 16 bases left between them. As DNA, the CDR3 is TGTGCCAGCAGCCCTAGAGGGGGTGCGACGCAGTATTTT. It codes for CASSPRGGATQYF.

J is TRBJ1-2 and V is TRBV30; possibly TRBD1 for D (6 bases). This CDR3 has 12 residues. Looked up from germline, CDR1 is GTSNPN and CDR2 is SVGIG (reference sequence). Trimming cost V 3 bases and J 5 bases, with 10 bases left between them. The CDR3 is CAWSPTGYGYTF. In DNA form, the CDR3 reads TGTGCCTGGAGCCCGACAGGATATGGCTACACCTTC.

A single count supports this clone. The V call is TRBV4-3, the J call TRBJ1-5, with 7 bases matching TRBD1. This CDR3 contains 18 residues. V dropped 0 bases and J dropped 0; count of bases not matched to a gene: 8. Germline V lookup: CDR1 LGHNA, CDR2 YSLEER. Here the CDR3 reads CASSQDPETGYSNQPQHF. In DNA form, the CDR3 reads TGCGCCAGCAGCCAAGATCCCGAGACAGGGTATAGCAATCAGCCCCAGCATTTT.

The CDR3 loop reads CASSLGQLYEQYF. In DNA, the CDR3 is TGTGCCAGCAGCCTGGGACAGCTCTACGAGCAGTACTTC. The chain recombines TRBV28 with TRBJ2-7; 7 bases are shared with TRBD1. V lost 6 bases to trimming and J lost 3 bases; unmatched junction nucleotides: 5. This CDR3 has 13 amino acids. Germline CDR1 MDHEN, CDR2 SYDVKM. The full variable domain, with the rest looked up from reference TRBV28 and TRBJ2-7, is DVKVTQSSRYLVKRTGEKVFLECVQDMDHENMFWYRQDPGLGLRLIYFSYDVKMKEKGDIPEGYSVSREKKERFSLILESASTNQTSMYLCASSLGQLYEQYFGPGTRLTVT.

CDR3 nucleotides: TGTGCCAGCAGTTTCGGGGGGGCGGGTTACAATGAGCAGTTCTTC. Its protein product is CASSFGGAGYNEQFF. The chain recombines TRBV7-2 with TRBJ2-1, with 8 bases matching TRBD2. Germline V gives CDR1 SGHTA, CDR2 FQGNSA. The V and J ends lost 6 bases and 4 bases, in that order; junction bases with no gene match: 8. CDR3 size: 15 residues.

The CDR3 spells CASSYLGEVSGNTIYF. In nucleotides, the CDR3 is TGTGCCAGCAGTTACCTGGGGGAGGTCTCTGGAAACACCATATATTTT. This chain connects TRBV6-6 to TRBJ1-3; weak D call: TRBD1 (5 bases). Germline lookup yields CDR1 MNHNY and CDR2 SVGAGI (reference sequence). V was clipped by 2 bases and J by 0 bases, with 11 bases between them. CDR3 size: 16 residues.

The J gene is TRBJ2-3, the V gene TRBV19, with 7 bases that match TRBD2. Trimming cost V 5 bases and J 0 bases; bases outside gene matches: 11. This CDR3 contains 17 residues. The germline V gene encodes CDR1 LNHDA and CDR2 SQIVND (reference sequence). CDR3 bases: TGTGCCAGTAGTCCAATGGACGGGGGGAAGAGCACAGATACGCAGTATTTT. This encodes CASSPMDGGKSTDTQYF.

The rearrangement joins TRBV19 to TRBJ2-1; TRBD2 matches at 9 bases. This CDR3 is built from 15 residues. From germline, CDR1 is LNHDA and CDR2 SQIVND (reference sequence). The V segment lost 7 bases and the J segment 6 bases; nucleotides outside the gene matches: 10. CDR3 sequence (DNA): TGTGCCAGTACTCGACTAGCGGAGGGAGGCAATGAGCAGTTCTTC. As protein: CASTRLAEGGNEQFF.

The rearrangement uses TRBV2 and TRBJ2-3, with 9 bases aligning to TRBD2. Germline V lookup: CDR1 SNHLY, CDR2 FYNNEI. V dropped 2 bases and J dropped 0; count of bases not matched to a gene: 0. The CDR3 is made up of 15 amino acids. CDR3 amino acids: CASSELAGSTDTQYF. In nucleotides, the CDR3 is TGTGCCAGCAGTGAACTAGCGGGGAGCACAGATACGCAGTATTTT.

Turning to this clone: An end of the junction differs from the germline gene, which may be a read error. V and J are TRBV7-6 and TRBJ2-5; TRBD1 is a possible D gene (6 bases). The CDR3 length is 15 residues. Germline values: CDR1 SGHVS, CDR2 FNYEAQ. The CDR3 is CASSLAGGDRETQYF. For the CDR3, the DNA is TGTGCCAGCAGCCTAGCTGGGGGCGACCGGGAGACCCAGTACTTC.

This clone came up once. The chain uses TRBV6-6 and TRBJ2-7; 11 bases are a match to TRBD2. Germline lookup yields CDR1 MNHNY and CDR2 SVGAGI (reference sequence). Trimming removed 0 bases from V and 2 bases from J; junction bases left unmatched: 0. The CDR3 totals 15 residues. DNA for the CDR3: TGTGCCAGCAGTTACTCTAGCGGGGGGGCCTACGAGCAGTACTTC. Protein product: CASSYSSGGAYEQYF.

The V and J genes are TRBV5-1 and TRBJ2-1; weak D call: TRBD1 (5 bases). V lost 0 bases to trimming and J lost 6 bases, with 10 bases between them. Germline V gives CDR1 SGHRS, CDR2 YFSETQ. The CDR3 covers 14 residues. The CDR3 loop is CASSLGSTGNEQFF. The CDR3 DNA sequence: TGCGCCAGCAGCTTGGGGTCCACAGGCAATGAGCAGTTCTTC.

The chain carries TRBV28 and TRBJ2-1; TRBD2 matches 9 bases. V lost 0 bases, J lost 3 bases, and 9 bases stayed unmatched. The CDR3 consists of 18 residues. Germline V lookup: CDR1 MDHEN, CDR2 SYDVKM. CDR3 coding DNA: TGTGCCAGCAGTTTATGGGGAGCAGGACTAGCGAGCTACAATGAGCAGTTCTTC. Translation: CASSLWGAGLASYNEQFF.

The chain has TRBV5-1 and TRBJ2-2; TRBD2 matches at 13 bases. The CDR3 consists of 19 residues. V gave up 0 bases and J gave up 4 bases; unmatched junction bases: 9. Germline CDR1 reads SGHRS; CDR2 reads YFSETQ. The CDR3 DNA is TGCGCCAGCAGCTTGGATATCGGACTAGCGGGAGACCGCACCGGGGAGCTGTTTTTT. The encoded protein is CASSLDIGLAGDRTGELFF.

The chain is built from TRBV6-4 and TRBJ1-5; tentative D call: TRBD1 (6 bases). This CDR3 comprises 13 residues. Deletions cut 3 bases from V and 4 bases from J, with 7 bases between. Germline CDR1 reads MRHNA; CDR2 reads SNTAGT. DNA for the CDR3: TGTGCCAGCAGTGAGGGGGCAAATCAGCCCCAGCATTTT. Translated, it gives CASSEGANQPQHF.

V usage is TRBV2 and J usage is TRBJ2-3; tentatively, D is TRBD1 (5 bases). V gave up 7 bases and J gave up 0 bases, with 11 bases separating them. The CDR3 has 14 amino acids. Germline CDR1 and CDR2: SNHLY and FYNNEI. CDR3 nucleotide sequence: TGTGCCAGCAATAGGGGCCCCAGCACAGATACGCAGTATTTT. It codes for CASNRGPSTDTQYF.

V gene TRBV5-4 combines with J gene TRBJ2-1; 7 nucleotides line up with TRBD1. After removal of 7 bases from V and 5 bases from J, the junction contained 21 bases not matched to a gene. The length of the CDR3 is 18 residues. The germline gives CDR1 SGHNT, CDR2 YYREEE (reference sequence). CDR3 in amino acids: CASETMIKSGGLNNEQFF. The DNA of the CDR3 is TGTGCCAGCGAAACAATGATCAAATCAGGGGGATTGAACAATGAGCAGTTCTTC.

V and J are TRBV28 and TRBJ2-3, with D possibly being TRBD2 (6 bases). Per the germline V gene, CDR1 is MDHEN and CDR2 is SYDVKM. Trimming took 2 bases from V and 2 from J, leaving 8 bases between them. This CDR3 has 14 amino acids. As DNA, the CDR3 is TGTGCCAGCAGTTTAGGGACTCCCACAGATACGCAGTATTTT. Translation: CASSLGTPTDTQYF.

The chain links TRBV5-4 to TRBJ2-1; 11 nucleotides align to TRBD2. Trimming removed 3 bases from V and 4 bases from J; junction bases left unmatched: 6. Looked up from germline, CDR1 is SGHNT and CDR2 is YYREEE (reference sequence). The CDR3 runs to 16 residues. CDR3 sequence reads: CASSWMVAGGYNEQFF. Here the CDR3 DNA reads TGTGCCAGCAGCTGGATGGTAGCGGGAGGGTACAATGAGCAGTTCTTC.